The rows below give T cell receptor beta chains drawn from one sample of a study of T cell responses to AZD1222 COVID-19 vaccine. The data were produced by immunoSEQ multiplex PCR, yet TCRdb's version contains in-frame clones alone and is incomplete. Of under 150,000 clones listed, about 94% were seen once; the top ten hold more than 0.7%. Sequenced material: peripheral blood, taken on day 0 of AZD1222 vaccination. The receptor set was obtained from an adult in good health. CDR3s include the opening cysteine and the closing phenylalanine or tryptophan. D genes are given only for firm matches.

v_gene	j_gene	d_gene	CDR3aa	CDR3nt
TRBV27	TRBJ2-7	TRBD1	CASSLGTGPYEQYF	TGTGCCAGCAGTCTCGGGACAGGTCCCTACGAGCAGTACTTC
TRBV28	TRBJ1-1	TRBD1	CASSIRDRGQVGTEAFF	TGTGCCAGCAGTATACGGGACAGGGGGCAAGTTGGGACTGAAGCTTTCTTT
TRBV28	TRBJ1-4	.	CATSGWNEKLFF	TGTGCCACCTCGGGGTGGAATGAAAAACTGTTTTTT
TRBV25-1	TRBJ1-6	.	CASSEGRANSPLHF	TGTGCCAGCAGTGAAGGCAGGGCGAACTCACCCCTCCACTTT
TRBV6-1	TRBJ1-6	TRBD1	CASSEYVTGDSPLHF	TGTGCCAGCAGTGAATACGTGACAGGGGACTCACCCCTCCACTTT
TRBV10-3	TRBJ1-3	.	CAISLRGDPGNTIYF	TGTGCCATCAGCCTCCGAGGGGACCCTGGAAACACCATATATTTT
TRBV11-2	TRBJ2-1	.	CASSFMIRGAGYNEQFF	TGTGCCAGCAGCTTCATGATCAGGGGGGCGGGCTACAATGAGCAGTTCTTC
TRBV9	TRBJ2-7	TRBD2	CASSVSGLADYEQYF	TGTGCCAGCAGCGTTTCGGGACTAGCAGACTACGAGCAGTACTTC
TRBV6-5	TRBJ2-3	.	CASSGTRWTQYF	TGTGCCAGCAGCGGAACAAGGTGGACGCAGTATTTT
TRBV6-1	TRBJ1-6	.	CASSETQNNSPLHF	TGTGCCAGCAGTGAGACACAAAATAATTCACCCCTCCACTTT
TRBV27	TRBJ1-6	TRBD1	CASSPTTGGISPLHF	TGTGCCAGCAGTCCGACGACAGGGGGAATTTCACCCCTCCACTTT
TRBV19	TRBJ1-4	.	CASSINRHEKLFF	TGTGCCAGTAGTATAAACAGGCATGAAAAACTGTTTTTT
TRBV19	TRBJ1-5	TRBD1	CASSLRQGHQPQHF	TGTGCCAGTAGTCTTCGACAGGGTCATCAGCCCCAGCATTTT
TRBV5-4	TRBJ1-2	.	CASSWGHLYGYTF	TGTGCCAGCAGCTGGGGACACCTTTATGGCTACACCTTC
TRBV2	TRBJ2-7	.	CASKGTYYGYEQYF	TGTGCCAGCAAGGGAACCTACTACGGTTACGAGCAGTACTTC
TRBV5-6	TRBJ1-5	.	CASSRRFDQPQHF	TGTGCCAGCAGCCGACGGTTCGATCAGCCCCAGCATTTT
TRBV10-1	TRBJ2-3	.	CASRRRTPDTQYF	TGCGCCAGCAGACGCCGGACACCAGATACGCAGTATTTT
TRBV30	TRBJ1-2	TRBD1	CAWSVSGNYGDRGRMGYGYTF	TGTGCCTGGAGTGTATCCGGGAACTACGGGGACAGGGGGCGCATGGGCTATGGCTACACCTTC
TRBV5-8	TRBJ2-5	.	CASSLERRQETQYF	TGTGCCAGCAGCTTGGAAAGGCGACAAGAGACCCAGTACTTC
TRBV25-1	TRBJ1-1	.	CASSESGLPEAFF	TGTGCCAGCAGTGAATCTGGCCTGCCTGAAGCTTTCTTT
TRBV10-3	TRBJ1-5	.	CAIKGESGWNQPQHF	TGTGCCATCAAGGGCGAATCGGGGTGGAATCAGCCCCAGCATTTT
TRBV6-5	TRBJ1-3	.	CASSYFSGNTIYF	TGTGCCAGCAGTTACTTTTCCGGAAACACCATATATTTT
TRBV5-1	TRBJ2-7	.	CASSLEGLRAYEQYF	TGCGCCAGCAGCTTGGAGGGTTTGCGAGCCTACGAGCAGTACTTC
TRBV27	TRBJ1-6	TRBD1	CASSYRGGDSPLHF	TGTGCCAGCAGTTACAGGGGTGGGGATTCACCCCTCCACTTT
TRBV7-7	TRBJ2-5	.	CASSLASGLQETQYF	TGTGCCAGCAGCTTAGCTTCGGGACTCCAAGAGACCCAGTACTTC
TRBV27	TRBJ2-7	TRBD2	CASSLVGGGASYEQYF	TGTGCCAGCAGTTTAGTGGGCGGGGGAGCATCCTACGAGCAGTACTTC
TRBV7-9	TRBJ2-7	.	CASSLVEDEQYF	TGTGCCAGCAGCTTAGTGGAGGACGAGCAGTACTTC
TRBV12-5	TRBJ1-3	.	CASGLRFMGTTSGNTIYF	TGTGCTAGTGGTTTGCGCTTCATGGGAACCACCTCTGGAAACACCATATATTTT